This T cell receptor beta chain stems from a study of blood T cell repertoires in COVID-19. Study context: Acute-phase and convalescent COVID-19 samples originated in the United States, Italy and Spain. The analysed material was cDNA or gDNA that came from T cells, B-cell-depleted T cells, or PBMCs.

This clone has just a few counts. How the authors handled the data: Reference gene primer amplification gave nucleated cell count estimates. TCRdb's copy holds only in-frame clones and misses some; the assay was immunoSEQ multiplex PCR. The V and J calls and clone size are taken from that table; D and trimming were inferred from the DNA. The sample contains some 40,000 clones, approximately 85% of which appear only once. J gave up 4 bases and V 5 bases, and 4 bases lay outside the gene matches. Germline values: CDR1 LNHDA, CDR2 SQIVND (reference sequence). The CDR3 totals 14 residues. The receptor comes from an elderly woman with acute or convalescent COVID-19. V gene TRBV19 combines with J gene TRBJ2-5; 10 bases are a match to TRBD1. The material sequenced was peripheral blood. As DNA, the CDR3 is TGTGCCAGTAGTGGATGGACAGGGGGAGAGACCCAGTACTTC. Protein: CASSGWTGGETQYF. The full variable domain, its missing parts supplied by reference TRBV19 and TRBJ2-5, is DGGITQSPKYLFRKEGQNVTLSCEQNLNHDAMYWYRQDPGQGLRLIYYSQIVNDFQKGDIAEGYSVSREKKESFPLTVTSAQKNPTAFYLCASSGWTGGETQYFGPGTRLLVL.